This T cell receptor (beta chain) is drawn from a study of T cells in localized non-small cell lung cancer. A note on this clone: What it binds is not known.

Findings of the study overall: Peak T cell clonality was found in uninvolved adjacent lung, exceeding tumor.

TCRdb keeps only in-frame clones here, not all; method: immunoSEQ multiplex PCR. This sample has approximately 33,000 clones; approximately 88% occur once, and the top ten carry about 7.7%. The germline V gene has CDR1 LNHDA and CDR2 SQIVND (reference sequence). The CDR3 sequence is 14 residues long. The germline V and J ends were trimmed by 3 bases and 5 bases, with 8 bases remaining between them. Sequencing used peripheral blood, obtained before any cancer treatment. This chain joins TRBV19 and TRBJ1-6; the D gene is possibly TRBD1 (6 bases). This receptor was identified in a woman aged 35 to 69 with stage I lung adenocarcinoma. CDR3: CASSITGNNSPLHF. For the CDR3, the DNA is TGTGCCAGTAGTATTACAGGGAATAATTCACCCCTCCACTTT.